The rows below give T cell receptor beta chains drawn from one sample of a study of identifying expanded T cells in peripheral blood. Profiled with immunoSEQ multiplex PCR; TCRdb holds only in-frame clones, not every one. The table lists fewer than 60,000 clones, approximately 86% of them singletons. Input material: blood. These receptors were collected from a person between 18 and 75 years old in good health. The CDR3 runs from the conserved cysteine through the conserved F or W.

CDR3: CASSPVGNYGYTF; J: TRBJ1-2; V: TRBV7-2
CDR3: CASSLGGYSEAFF; J: TRBJ1-1; V: TRBV28
CDR3: CASSSSGSEQFF; J: TRBJ2-1; V: TRBV19
CDR3: CASSDMGLGEQYF; J: .; V: TRBV25-1
CDR3: CAIRREGAYNEQFF; J: TRBJ2-1; V: TRBV10-3
CDR3: CASSQTPNPGDTQYF; J: TRBJ2-3; V: TRBV14
CDR3: CASKYGRGGEETQYF; J: TRBJ2-5; V: TRBV6-1
CDR3: CASSTPQRGDYTGELFF; J: TRBJ2-2; V: TRBV2
CDR3: CASSIGGTAANYGYTF; J: TRBJ1-2; V: TRBV19
CDR3: CASSLVTYEQYF; J: TRBJ2-7; V: TRBV7-2
CDR3: CASSAGLASNEQFF; J: TRBJ2-1; V: TRBV9
CDR3: CASSEDRGRGPGYGYTF; J: TRBJ1-2; V: TRBV9
CDR3: CASSSDRNQETQYF; J: TRBJ2-5; V: TRBV7-9
CDR3: CASSIVAGDQPQHF; J: TRBJ1-5; V: TRBV19
CDR3: CASSYDGGGEQFF; J: TRBJ2-1; V: TRBV5-1
CDR3: CATTSGIYEQYF; J: TRBJ2-7; V: TRBV6-5
CDR3: CASSLGLGNTEAFF; J: TRBJ1-1; V: TRBV7-8
CDR3: CASSLVGANEKLFF; J: TRBJ1-4; V: TRBV7-9
CDR3: CASSLARGLGNTIYF; J: TRBJ1-3; V: TRBV5-5
CDR3: CASSHQRDKDTQYF; J: TRBJ2-3; V: TRBV11-3
CDR3: CAGGRGASYNEQFF; J: TRBJ2-1; V: TRBV6-1
CDR3: CASRRDWAIQETQYF; J: TRBJ2-5; V: TRBV5-5
CDR3: CASGAGTTYEQYF; J: TRBJ2-7; V: TRBV12-5
CDR3: CASSILARDSYEQYF; J: TRBJ2-7; V: TRBV19
CDR3: CASRAPQGRRYEQYF; J: TRBJ2-7; V: TRBV6-5
CDR3: CASSLSGREGYTF; J: TRBJ1-2; V: TRBV27
CDR3: CAWSVLGKGQPQHF; J: TRBJ1-5; V: TRBV30
CDR3: CATSEELAKNIQYF; J: TRBJ2-4; V: TRBV10-2
CDR3: CASRKQDLAKNIQYF; J: TRBJ2-4; V: TRBV19
CDR3: CASSLQAGGTDTQYF; J: TRBJ2-3; V: TRBV7-9
CDR3: CAVGGGTYGYTF; J: TRBJ1-2; V: TRBV30
CDR3: CASSGVAGYYGYTF; J: TRBJ1-2; V: TRBV7-9
CDR3: CASSVDRGGYGYTF; J: TRBJ1-2; V: TRBV6-1
CDR3: CASSLGQSYGYTF; J: TRBJ1-2; V: TRBV5-1
CDR3: CASTSQRGNTEAFF; J: TRBJ1-1; V: TRBV6-1
CDR3: CASNPTSLGATDTQYF; J: TRBJ2-3; V: TRBV5-1
CDR3: CASSFAGESQETQYF; J: TRBJ2-5; V: TRBV5-1
CDR3: CASSLTIPGTWETQYF; J: TRBJ2-5; V: TRBV7-3
CDR3: CSVVGRSSYNEQFF; J: TRBJ2-1; V: TRBV29-1
CDR3: CASTSGGGGLAKNIQYF; J: TRBJ2-4; V: TRBV2